This TCR beta chain was found in a study of PD-1 blockade in classical Hodgkin lymphoma. The wider study: Nivolumab was administered to patients intravenously at 3 mg/kg every 2 weeks.

Every patient was affected by relapse after autologous stem cell transplantation, while exposure to brentuximab vedotin was not uniform. V lost 7 bases and J lost 7, with 19 bases in between. The CDR3 runs 14 residues. CDR1 is MDHEN and CDR2 is SYDVKM in the germline V gene. A few counts support this clone. Sequencing was performed with immunoSEQ multiplex PCR; in TCRdb, only in-frame clones are kept and a portion is missing. In the table there are 75,000 to 100,000 clones, roughly 79% of which are singletons. This sequence was found in a human donor with classical Hodgkin lymphoma. This sequence joins TRBV28 and TRBJ1-1; tentative D call: TRBD1 (6 bases). The specimen comprised peripheral blood mononuclear cells (PBMCs), sampled before the second cycle of nivolumab. The CDR3 nucleotides are TGTGCCAGCACAGAAGGGGGGGCGCGGATTGAAGCTTTCTTT. The encoded protein is CASTEGGARIEAFF.